These T cell receptor beta chains were read from a single sample in a study of blood T cell repertoires in COVID-19. Measured with immunoSEQ multiplex PCR; TCRdb has only the in-frame clones, and not every one. This sample has about 400,000 clones, with under 90% found just once. The sample comprised PBMCs or T cells enriched from blood (not recorded which). The receptors shown here come from a woman under 40 who had recovered from COVID-19. The CDR3 runs from the conserved cysteine through the conserved F or W. The order of the fields is clone size, V gene, D gene, J gene, CDR3 protein, CDR3 DNA. A D gene is named only where the DNA matches it firmly. Some rows mark clone size as missing; the rest say once, few, many or name a class of expanded clone.

>NA|TRBV5-1|TRBD1|TRBJ2-5
CASSIQGAQETQYF
TGCGCCAGCAGCATACAGGGGGCCCAAGAGACCCAGTACTTC
>NA|TRBV6-5|NA|TRBJ2-5
CASRRLGQETQYF
TGTGCCAGCAGACGACTAGGGCAAGAGACCCAGTACTTC
>NA|TRBV9|NA|TRBJ2-7
CASSANQGREQYF
TGTGCCAGCAGCGCCAACCAGGGTCGGGAGCAGTACTTC
>few|TRBV29-1|TRBD1|TRBJ1-4
CSVGGQGWEKLFF
TGCAGCGTTGGCGGACAGGGATGGGAAAAACTGTTTTTT
>NA|TRBV27|TRBD2|TRBJ2-7
CASTRSGVERYEQYF
TGTGCCAGCACCCGTAGCGGGGTTGAGAGGTACGAGCAGTACTTC
>NA|TRBV7-2|TRBD1|TRBJ2-7
CASSLYYRGPSYEQYF
TGTGCCAGCAGCTTATACTACAGGGGACCTTCCTACGAGCAGTACTTC
>NA|TRBV6-2/TRBV6-3|TRBD2|TRBJ2-5
CASSYRFSGAETQYF
TGTGCCAGCAGTTATCGCTTCAGCGGGGCAGAGACCCAGTACTTC
>NA|TRBV4-1|TRBD2|TRBJ2-1
CASSQGSGGPREEQFF
TGCGCCAGCAGCCAAGGAAGCGGGGGGCCGAGGGAGGAGCAGTTCTTC
>NA|TRBV7-3|NA|TRBJ1-1
CASSLTLNTEAFF
TGTGCCAGCAGCCTGACACTGAACACTGAAGCTTTCTTT
>NA|TRBV11-1|NA|TRBJ1-4
CASSQAIATNEKLFF
TGTGCCAGCAGCCAGGCGATTGCAACTAATGAAAAACTGTTTTTT
>NA|TRBV19|NA|TRBJ2-3
CASQLHLGTDTQYF
TGTGCCAGTCAACTTCACTTGGGCACAGATACGCAGTATTTT
>NA|TRBV10-2|NA|TRBJ1-2
CASSEQQGSGYTF
TGCGCCAGCAGTGAGCAACAGGGCAGTGGCTACACCTTC
>NA|TRBV19|TRBD1|TRBJ1-2
CASGTGSGYTF
TGTGCCAGTGGGACAGGGTCTGGCTACACCTTC
>NA|TRBV5-5|NA|TRBJ1-1
CASSLAQGNTEAFF
TGTGCCAGCAGCTTGGCGCAGGGGAACACTGAAGCTTTCTTT
>NA|TRBV10-3|NA|TRBJ1-1
CAISESIGVGGSAEAFF
TGTGCCATCAGTGAGTCCATTGGGGTCGGGGGAAGCGCTGAAGCTTTCTTT
>NA|TRBV27|TRBD2|TRBJ2-1
CASSLGGVLYNEQFF
TGTGCCAGCAGTTTGGGGGGGGTCCTCTACAATGAGCAGTTCTTC
>NA|TRBV7-9|TRBD2|TRBJ2-7
CASSSIRLAGGPEQYF
TGTGCCAGCAGTTCAATCCGACTAGCGGGGGGGCCTGAGCAGTACTTC
>NA|TRBV11-2|NA|TRBJ2-3
CASSSSLADTQYF
TGTGCCAGCAGCTCTTCTTTAGCAGATACGCAGTATTTT
>NA|TRBV2|NA|TRBJ1-6
CASNRQKSNSPLHF
TGTGCCAGCAACCGACAGAAAAGTAATTCACCCCTCCACTTT
>once|TRBV5-1|TRBD1|TRBJ1-2
CASRPDRGSSNYGYTF
TGCGCCAGCAGACCGGACAGGGGTTCATCTAACTATGGCTACACCTTC
>NA|TRBV7-2|NA|TRBJ1-1
CASSLRGIGEAFF
TGTGCCAGCAGCTTAAGAGGGATCGGTGAAGCTTTCTTT
>NA|TRBV19|NA|TRBJ2-7
CASSIGQGGSYEQYF
TGTGCCAGTAGTATAGGACAGGGAGGCTCCTACGAGCAGTACTTC
>NA|TRBV5-1|TRBD2|TRBJ2-1
CASSFFQAGGPGNEQFF
TGCGCCAGCAGCTTCTTCCAAGCGGGAGGGCCTGGAAATGAGCAGTTCTTC
>NA|TRBV28|TRBD1|TRBJ1-5
CASSQSQGGSHPQHF
TGTGCCAGCAGTCAATCGCAGGGGGGAAGTCACCCCCAGCATTTT
>NA|TRBV4-2|TRBD1|TRBJ1-2
CASTPGQGANYGYTF
TGTGCCAGCACACCGGGACAGGGGGCTAACTATGGCTACACCTTC
>NA|TRBV6-5|TRBD1|TRBJ1-2
CASSSDRGFNYGYTF
TGTGCCAGCAGTTCAGACAGGGGATTCAACTATGGCTACACCTTC
>NA|TRBV27|TRBD1|TRBJ1-2
CASSLHGDRGYGYTF
TGTGCCAGCAGTTTACACGGGGACAGGGGCTATGGCTACACCTTC
>once|TRBV9|NA|TRBJ2-2
CASSVGPRSGKNTGELFF
TGTGCCAGCAGCGTAGGGCCGCGCTCCGGGAAAAACACCGGGGAGCTGTTTTTT
>NA|TRBV5-1|NA|TRBJ2-1
CASSYRSPGINEQFF
TGCGCCAGCAGCTACCGCTCTCCGGGTATCAATGAGCAGTTCTTC
>NA|TRBV29-1|TRBD1|TRBJ1-2
CSVRVQGTGGYTF
TGCAGCGTCCGGGTACAGGGGACCGGTGGCTACACCTTC
>NA|TRBV4-1|TRBD2|TRBJ2-1
CASSPPRGSGGLGDEQFF
TGCGCCAGCAGCCCCCCCCGGGGAAGCGGGGGGCTCGGGGATGAGCAGTTCTTC
>NA|TRBV3-1/TRBV3-2|NA|TRBJ1-1
CASPIHKTDEREMNTEAFF
TGTGCCAGCCCCATCCACAAGACAGACGAGAGAGAAATGAACACTGAAGCTTTCTTT
>NA|TRBV6-4|NA|TRBJ2-7
CASSDSSVSEQYF
TGTGCCAGCAGTGACTCGTCAGTCAGCGAGCAGTACTTC
>once|TRBV4-1|TRBD1|TRBJ1-2
CASSQVQGDYGYTF
TGCGCCAGCAGCCAAGTTCAGGGGGACTATGGCTACACCTTC
>NA|TRBV6-5|TRBD2|TRBJ2-1
CASSYMIAGVYEQFF
TGTGCCAGCAGTTACATGATAGCGGGAGTCTATGAGCAGTTCTTC
>NA|TRBV19|NA|TRBJ1-6
CASGHVNSPLHF
TGTGCCAGTGGACACGTAAATTCACCCCTCCACTTT
>NA|TRBV28|NA|TRBJ1-1
CASKGRAPEAFF
TGTGCCAGCAAGGGCAGGGCCCCTGAAGCTTTCTTT
>few|TRBV7-6|NA|TRBJ1-1
CASSLRQNTEAFF
TGTGCCAGCAGCTTACGACAGAACACTGAAGCTTTCTTT
>NA|TRBV13|NA|TRBJ1-5
CASSLGQGPIHF
TGTGCCAGCAGCTTAGGACAGGGACCTATCCATTTT
>once|TRBV7-3|NA|TRBJ2-2
CASSLAPTPAGELFF
TGTGCCAGCAGCTTGGCACCCACGCCCGCCGGGGAGCTGTTTTTT
>NA|TRBV10-2|NA|TRBJ1-1
CASRKTVNTEAFF
TGCGCCAGCAGAAAAACAGTGAACACTGAAGCTTTCTTT
>NA|TRBV30|TRBD1|TRBJ1-5
CAWSLGQGDQPQHF
TGTGCCTGGAGTCTGGGACAGGGCGATCAGCCCCAGCATTTT
>NA|TRBV18|NA|TRBJ1-1
CASSPWTANTEAFF
TGTGCCAGCTCACCCTGGACTGCGAACACTGAAGCTTTCTTT
>NA|TRBV19|TRBD1|TRBJ2-1
CASSFLRGLGDNEQFF
TGTGCCAGTAGTTTCCTCAGGGGGCTTGGTGACAATGAGCAGTTCTTC
>NA|TRBV6-5|TRBD2|TRBJ2-7
CASSNGLAGWYF
TGTGCCAGCAGTAACGGACTAGCGGGATGGTACTTC